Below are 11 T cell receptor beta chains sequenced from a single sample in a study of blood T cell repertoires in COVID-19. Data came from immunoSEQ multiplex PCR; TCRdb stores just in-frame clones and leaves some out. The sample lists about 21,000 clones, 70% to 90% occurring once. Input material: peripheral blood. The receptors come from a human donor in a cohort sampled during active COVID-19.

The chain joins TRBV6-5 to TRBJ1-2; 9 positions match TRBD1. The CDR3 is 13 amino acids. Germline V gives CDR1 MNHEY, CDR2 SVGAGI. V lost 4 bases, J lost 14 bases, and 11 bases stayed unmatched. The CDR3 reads CASSSPRDRESTF. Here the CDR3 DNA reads TGTGCCAGCAGTTCGCCCCGGGACAGGGAATCTACCTTC.

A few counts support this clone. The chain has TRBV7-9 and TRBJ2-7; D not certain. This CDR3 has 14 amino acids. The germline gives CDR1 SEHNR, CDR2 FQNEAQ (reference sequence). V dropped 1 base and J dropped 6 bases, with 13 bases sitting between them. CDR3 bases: TGTGCCAGCAGCTTAGTTGGGTTTGGAGTCGAGCAGTACTTC. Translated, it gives CASSLVGFGVEQYF.

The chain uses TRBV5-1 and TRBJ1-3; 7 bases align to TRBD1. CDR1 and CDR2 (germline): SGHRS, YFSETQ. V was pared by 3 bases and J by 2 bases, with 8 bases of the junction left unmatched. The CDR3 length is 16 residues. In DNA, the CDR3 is TGCGCCAGCAGCTCCCTAGGGGGCGCGGCTGGAAACACCATATATTTT. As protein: CASSSLGGAAGNTIYF.

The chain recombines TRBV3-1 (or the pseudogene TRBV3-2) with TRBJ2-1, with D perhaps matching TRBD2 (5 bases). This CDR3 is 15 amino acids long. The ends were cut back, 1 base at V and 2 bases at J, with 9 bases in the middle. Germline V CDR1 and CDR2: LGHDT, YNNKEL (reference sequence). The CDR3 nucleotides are TGTGCCAGCAGCCAAGTGTGGGAGCCCTACAATGAGCAGTTCTTC. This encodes CASSQVWEPYNEQFF.

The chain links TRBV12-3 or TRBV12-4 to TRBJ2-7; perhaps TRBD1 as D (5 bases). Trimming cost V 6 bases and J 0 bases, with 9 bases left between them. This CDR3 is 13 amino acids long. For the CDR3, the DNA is TGTGCCAGCAGAATAGACAGCTCCTACGAGCAGTACTTC. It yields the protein CASRIDSSYEQYF.

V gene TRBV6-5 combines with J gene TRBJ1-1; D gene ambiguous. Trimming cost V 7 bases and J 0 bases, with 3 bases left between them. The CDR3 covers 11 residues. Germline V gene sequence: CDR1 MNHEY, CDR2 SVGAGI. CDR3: CASTMNTEAFF. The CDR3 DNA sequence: TGTGCCAGCACAATGAACACTGAAGCTTTCTTT.

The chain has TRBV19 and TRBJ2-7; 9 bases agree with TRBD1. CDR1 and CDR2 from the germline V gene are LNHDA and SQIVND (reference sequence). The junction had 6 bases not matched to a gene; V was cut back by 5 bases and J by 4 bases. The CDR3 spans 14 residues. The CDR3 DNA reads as TGTGCCAGTAGTCACAGGGGGCGATGGTACGAGCAGTACTTC. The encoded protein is CASSHRGRWYEQYF.

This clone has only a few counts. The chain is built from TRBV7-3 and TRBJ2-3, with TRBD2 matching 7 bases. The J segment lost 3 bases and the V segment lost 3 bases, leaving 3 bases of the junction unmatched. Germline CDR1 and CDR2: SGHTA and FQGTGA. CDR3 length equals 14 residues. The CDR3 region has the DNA TGTGCCAGCAGCTTCTCGGGGGGAACAGATACGCAGTATTTT. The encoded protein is CASSFSGGTDTQYF.

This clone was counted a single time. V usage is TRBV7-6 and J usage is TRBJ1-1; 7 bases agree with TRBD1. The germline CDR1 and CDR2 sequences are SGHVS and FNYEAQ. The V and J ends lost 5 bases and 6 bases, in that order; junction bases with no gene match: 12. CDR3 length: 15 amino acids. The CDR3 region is CASSGGQGVGAEAFF. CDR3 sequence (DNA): TGTGCCAGCAGCGGAGGGCAGGGGGTGGGCGCTGAAGCTTTCTTT.

The CDR3 sequence: CASSYTDRGDGYTF. As DNA, the CDR3 is TGTGCCAGCAGTTACACGGACAGGGGGGATGGCTACACCTTC. The rearrangement uses TRBV6-5 and TRBJ1-2; 10 bases map to TRBD1. The germline gives CDR1 MNHEY, CDR2 SVGAGI. The ends lost 2 bases at V and 6 bases at J; junction bases unmatched: 3. The CDR3 consists of 14 residues.

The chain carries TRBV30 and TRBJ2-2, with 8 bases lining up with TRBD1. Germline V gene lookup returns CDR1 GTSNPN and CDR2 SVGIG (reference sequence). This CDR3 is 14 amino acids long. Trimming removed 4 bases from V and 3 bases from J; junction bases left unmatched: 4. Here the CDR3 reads CAWNRGLDTGELFF. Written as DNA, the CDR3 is TGTGCCTGGAACAGGGGGTTAGACACCGGGGAGCTGTTTTTT.